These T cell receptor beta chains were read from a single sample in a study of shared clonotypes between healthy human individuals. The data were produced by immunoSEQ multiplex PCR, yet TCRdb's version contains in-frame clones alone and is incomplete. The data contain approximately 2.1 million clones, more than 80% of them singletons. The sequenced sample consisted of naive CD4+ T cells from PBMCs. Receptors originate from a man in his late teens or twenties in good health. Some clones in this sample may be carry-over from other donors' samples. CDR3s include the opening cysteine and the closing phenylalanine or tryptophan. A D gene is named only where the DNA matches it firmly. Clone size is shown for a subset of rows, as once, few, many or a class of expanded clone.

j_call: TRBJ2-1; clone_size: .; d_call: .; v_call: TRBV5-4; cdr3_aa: CASSQGIENWPSSYNEQFF
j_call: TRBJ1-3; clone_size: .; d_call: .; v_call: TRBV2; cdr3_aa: CASSPDPGPGNTIYF
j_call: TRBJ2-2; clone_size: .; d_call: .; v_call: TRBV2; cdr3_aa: CASSRVNTGELFF
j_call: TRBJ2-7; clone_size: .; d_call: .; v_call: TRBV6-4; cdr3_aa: CASSREQAGEQYF
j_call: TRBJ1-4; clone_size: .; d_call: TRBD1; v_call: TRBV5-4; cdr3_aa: CASRDRGQGEKLFF
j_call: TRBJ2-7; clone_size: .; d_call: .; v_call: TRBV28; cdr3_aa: CASSPGPREGYVSEQYF
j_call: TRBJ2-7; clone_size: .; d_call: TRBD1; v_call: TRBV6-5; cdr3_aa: CASSRDRGKYEQYF
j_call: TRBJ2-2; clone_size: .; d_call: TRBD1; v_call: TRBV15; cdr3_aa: CATSGGQAGELFF
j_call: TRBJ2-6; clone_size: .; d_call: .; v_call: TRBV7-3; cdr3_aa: CASSPDRWSQDSLGGANVLTF
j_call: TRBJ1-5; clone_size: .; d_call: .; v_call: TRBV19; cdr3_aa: CASSIFDQPQHF
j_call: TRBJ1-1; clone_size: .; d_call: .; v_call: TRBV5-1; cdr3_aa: CASSVLAARTNTEAFF
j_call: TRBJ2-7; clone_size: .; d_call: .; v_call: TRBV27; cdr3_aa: CASSLRGKILGEQYF
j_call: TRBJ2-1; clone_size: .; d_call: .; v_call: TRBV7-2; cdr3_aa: CASTLGLPSPRGNEQFF
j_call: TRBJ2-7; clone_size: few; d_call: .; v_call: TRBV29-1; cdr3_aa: CSVAGGGGYEQYF
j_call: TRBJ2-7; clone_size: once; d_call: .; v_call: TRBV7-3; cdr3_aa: CASSSNGADSSYEQYF
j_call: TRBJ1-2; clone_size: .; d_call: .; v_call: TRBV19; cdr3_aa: CASSPDGLYGYTF
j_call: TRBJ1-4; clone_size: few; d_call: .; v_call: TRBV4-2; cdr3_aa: CASSQEMTVSNEKLFF
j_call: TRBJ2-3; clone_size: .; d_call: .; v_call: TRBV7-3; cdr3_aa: CASSLGRTDTQYF
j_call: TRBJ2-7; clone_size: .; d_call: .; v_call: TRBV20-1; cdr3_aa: CSAIRGTEQYF
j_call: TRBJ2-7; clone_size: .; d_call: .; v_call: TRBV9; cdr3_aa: CASSVGAAYEQYF
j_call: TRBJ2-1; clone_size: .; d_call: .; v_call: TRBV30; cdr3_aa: CASSIRTGDSYNEQFF
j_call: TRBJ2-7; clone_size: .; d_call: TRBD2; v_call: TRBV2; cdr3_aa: CASRERASGSLEQYF
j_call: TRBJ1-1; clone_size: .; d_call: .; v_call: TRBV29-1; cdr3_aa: CSVASLTRNTEAFF
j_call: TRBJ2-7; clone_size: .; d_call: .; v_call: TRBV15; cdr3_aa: CATSRDVRVGDEQYF
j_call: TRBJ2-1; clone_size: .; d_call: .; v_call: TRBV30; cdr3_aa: CAWSEAGPSYNEQFF
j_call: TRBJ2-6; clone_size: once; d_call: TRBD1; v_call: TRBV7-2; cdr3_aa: CASCRGPGDSGANVLTF
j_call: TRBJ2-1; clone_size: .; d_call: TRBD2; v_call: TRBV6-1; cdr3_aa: CASGDGAGAPNEQFF
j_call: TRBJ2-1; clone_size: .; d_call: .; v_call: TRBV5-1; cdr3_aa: CASQVGLSYNEQFF
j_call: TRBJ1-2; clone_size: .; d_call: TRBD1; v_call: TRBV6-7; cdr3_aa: CASITGTANYGYTF
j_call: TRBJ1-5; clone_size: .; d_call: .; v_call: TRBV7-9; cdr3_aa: CASSLLGGPDQPQHF
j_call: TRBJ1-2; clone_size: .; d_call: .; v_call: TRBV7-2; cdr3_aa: CASSLESGNYGYTF
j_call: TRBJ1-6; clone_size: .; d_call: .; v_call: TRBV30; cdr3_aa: CAWSVGASPLHF
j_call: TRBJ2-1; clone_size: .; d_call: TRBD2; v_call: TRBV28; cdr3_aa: CASSFASGGYNEQFF
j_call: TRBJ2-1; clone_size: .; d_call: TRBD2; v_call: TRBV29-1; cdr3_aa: CSVEMAGGLVTYNEQFF
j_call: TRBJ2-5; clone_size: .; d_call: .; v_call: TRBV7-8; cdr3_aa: CASSLALGRAGRETQYF
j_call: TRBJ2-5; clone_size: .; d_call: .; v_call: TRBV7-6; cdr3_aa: CASSGDLGGEGTQYF
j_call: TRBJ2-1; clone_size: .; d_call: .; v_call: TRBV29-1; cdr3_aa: CSVAVGGNEQFF
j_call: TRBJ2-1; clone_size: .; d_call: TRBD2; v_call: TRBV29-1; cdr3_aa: CSVAGLGNGEQFF
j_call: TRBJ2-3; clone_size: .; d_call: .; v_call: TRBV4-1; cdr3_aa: CASSYSGLRTDTQYF
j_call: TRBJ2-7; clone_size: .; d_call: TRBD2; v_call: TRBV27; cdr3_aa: CASQLAGGLSEQYF